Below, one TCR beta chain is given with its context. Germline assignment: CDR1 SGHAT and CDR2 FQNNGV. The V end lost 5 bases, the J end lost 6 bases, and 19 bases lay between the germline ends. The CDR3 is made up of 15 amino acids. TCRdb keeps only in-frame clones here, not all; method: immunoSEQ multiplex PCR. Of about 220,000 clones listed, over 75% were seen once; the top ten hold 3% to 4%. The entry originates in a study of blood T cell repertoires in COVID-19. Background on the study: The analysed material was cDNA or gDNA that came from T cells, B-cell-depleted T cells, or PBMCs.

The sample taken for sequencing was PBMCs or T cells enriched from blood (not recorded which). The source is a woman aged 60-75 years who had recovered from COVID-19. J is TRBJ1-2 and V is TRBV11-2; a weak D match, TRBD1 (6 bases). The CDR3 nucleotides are TGTGCCAGCAGCAAACATTATACGTCAGGGGATGGCTACACCTTC. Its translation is CASSKHYTSGDGYTF.